The T cell receptor (beta chain) under discussion was sequenced for a study of blood T cell repertoires in COVID-19 (dated by TCRdb to 2018 to 2021). Notes on the research overall: Samples from collaborators originated in the United States, Italy and Spain and spanned both the acute and convalescent phases of COVID-19. Deeply sampled blood TCRbeta repertoires from subjects exposed to, actively infected with, or recovered from COVID-19 were included in the dataset. Where available, HLA class I and class II types were taken from metadata supplied by the sample provider and were not determined by assay-based typing. The prospective study material was composed of cDNA or gDNA derived from T cells, B-cell-depleted T cells, or PBMCs. A freely available public database, intended as a resource for researchers studying the immune response to SARS-CoV-2, is where the repertoires were released. A de-identified subject ID, COVID-19 status, age in years and sex were almost always included in the sample metadata. The samples were drawn from two sources: the first 160 participants of the ongoing ImmuneRACE study, and 1,000 to 1,500 subjects contributed by 6 global collaborators.

As for this clone: Which antigen it targets is not known. Per-base quality was not reported, and no clone a single base away is much larger than it.

One collaborating source in Seattle enrolled patients during active infection and followed them longitudinally through the course of disease. Collaborating institutions collected whole blood in K2EDTA tubes following their own protocols. For TCRbeta analysis, collaborator samples were shipped as frozen whole blood, as isolated PBMCs, or as DNA extracted from either sample type. CDR1 MGHRA and CDR2 YSYEKL were looked up in the germline V gene. V gives up 2 bases and J gives up 6 bases, and the segment between their germline ends measures 10 bases. The CDR3 measures 14 amino acids from cysteine to phenylalanine. Only the CDR3 DNA is retained, 42 bases long and in frame from the first base. On the study overall, not on this receptor specifically: Clinical and demographic metadata were provided uncurated, with the amount varying by source and participant.

TCRbeta CDR3 regions were amplified from genomic DNA using the immunoSEQ Assay, a bias-controlled multiplex PCR. Under the source paper's analysis protocol: The number of nucleated cells in each sample was estimated by amplification of reference gene primers within the assay. Sequence reads were collapsed and filtered to measure the absolute abundance of every unique TCRbeta CDR3 rearrangement. For each sample, productive Simpson clonality was calculated by taking the square root of Simpson's diversity index across productive rearrangements. TCRdb limited this immuneACCESS table to in-frame rearrangements with V and J called. A share of clones is missing; checked studies link under half to unresolved V genes, and the rest is unexplained. That table furnishes V, J and clone size, whereas the DNA furnished D and trimming. For this sample the table gives under 110,000 clones, of which about 82% were detected only once. The ten most abundant clones make up roughly 6% of the sample.

The chain is made from TRBV4-1 and TRBJ1-4; the D region possibly corresponds to TRBD1 (5 bases align). Sequenced material: peripheral blood. This sequence originates from a man older than 75 with COVID-19, enrolled during active disease. The CDR3 region reads CASSQRGGDEKLFF. The nucleotide sequence reads as follows: TGCGCCAGCAGCCAAAGGGGTGGGGATGAAAAACTGTTTTTT.